The present T cell receptor (beta chain) was sequenced within a study of a mutant IDH1 vaccine in newly diagnosed glioma. Turning to the study itself: Eight vaccinations reached patients in weeks 1, 3, 5, 7, 11, 15, 19 and 23. Onset of vaccination occurred 4-6 weeks following radiotherapy alone, or with temozolomide cycles. Earlier therapy was either radiotherapy, temozolomide, or both, and most got both. General observations from the study: It seemed that pseudoprogression was not linked to changes in the top peripheral T cell clonotypes.

Trimming shortened V by 7 bases and J by 2 bases, and 13 bases separated the two germline ends. This CDR3 spans 14 amino acids. Germline assignment: CDR1 ENHRY and CDR2 SYGVKD. To note about this clone: Antigen specificity is unknown.

Time point given: week 11, during vaccination. Vaccine doses each comprised 300 ug of mutant IDH1 20-mer peptide, with topical imiquimod. Sequenced by immunoSEQ multiplex PCR; TCRdb stores in-frame clones only, minus some. Of 55,000 to 70,000 clones listed, about 89% were seen once; the top ten hold under 2%. The V call is TRBV10-3, the J call TRBJ2-3, with D perhaps matching TRBD1 (5 bases). The receptor was derived from a man aged 35 to 55 with glioma. The sequenced sample was PBMCs, obtained from a glioma patient whose treatment included an IDH1 peptide vaccine. The CDR3 DNA reads as TGTGCCATCACCGCCAGGGCTGACACAGATACGCAGTATTTT. It codes for CAITARADTDTQYF.